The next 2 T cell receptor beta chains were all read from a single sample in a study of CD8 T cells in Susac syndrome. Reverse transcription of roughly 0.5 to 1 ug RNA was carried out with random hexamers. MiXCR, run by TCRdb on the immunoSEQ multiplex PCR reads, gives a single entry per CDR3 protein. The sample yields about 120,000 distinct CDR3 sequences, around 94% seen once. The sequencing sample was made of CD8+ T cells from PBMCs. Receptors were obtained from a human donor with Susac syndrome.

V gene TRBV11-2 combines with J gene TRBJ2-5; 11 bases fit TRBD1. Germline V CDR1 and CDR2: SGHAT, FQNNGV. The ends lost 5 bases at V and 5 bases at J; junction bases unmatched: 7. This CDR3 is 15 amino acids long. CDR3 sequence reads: CASSPGTGGRETQYF. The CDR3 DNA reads TGTGCCAGCAGCCCGGGGACAGGGGGTCGCGAGACCCAGTACTTC.

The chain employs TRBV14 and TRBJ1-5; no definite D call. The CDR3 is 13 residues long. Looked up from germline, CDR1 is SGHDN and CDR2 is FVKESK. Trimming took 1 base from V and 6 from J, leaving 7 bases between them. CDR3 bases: TGTGCCAGCAGCCAAGGGGTGAGTCAGCCCCAGCATTTT. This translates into CASSQGVSQPQHF.